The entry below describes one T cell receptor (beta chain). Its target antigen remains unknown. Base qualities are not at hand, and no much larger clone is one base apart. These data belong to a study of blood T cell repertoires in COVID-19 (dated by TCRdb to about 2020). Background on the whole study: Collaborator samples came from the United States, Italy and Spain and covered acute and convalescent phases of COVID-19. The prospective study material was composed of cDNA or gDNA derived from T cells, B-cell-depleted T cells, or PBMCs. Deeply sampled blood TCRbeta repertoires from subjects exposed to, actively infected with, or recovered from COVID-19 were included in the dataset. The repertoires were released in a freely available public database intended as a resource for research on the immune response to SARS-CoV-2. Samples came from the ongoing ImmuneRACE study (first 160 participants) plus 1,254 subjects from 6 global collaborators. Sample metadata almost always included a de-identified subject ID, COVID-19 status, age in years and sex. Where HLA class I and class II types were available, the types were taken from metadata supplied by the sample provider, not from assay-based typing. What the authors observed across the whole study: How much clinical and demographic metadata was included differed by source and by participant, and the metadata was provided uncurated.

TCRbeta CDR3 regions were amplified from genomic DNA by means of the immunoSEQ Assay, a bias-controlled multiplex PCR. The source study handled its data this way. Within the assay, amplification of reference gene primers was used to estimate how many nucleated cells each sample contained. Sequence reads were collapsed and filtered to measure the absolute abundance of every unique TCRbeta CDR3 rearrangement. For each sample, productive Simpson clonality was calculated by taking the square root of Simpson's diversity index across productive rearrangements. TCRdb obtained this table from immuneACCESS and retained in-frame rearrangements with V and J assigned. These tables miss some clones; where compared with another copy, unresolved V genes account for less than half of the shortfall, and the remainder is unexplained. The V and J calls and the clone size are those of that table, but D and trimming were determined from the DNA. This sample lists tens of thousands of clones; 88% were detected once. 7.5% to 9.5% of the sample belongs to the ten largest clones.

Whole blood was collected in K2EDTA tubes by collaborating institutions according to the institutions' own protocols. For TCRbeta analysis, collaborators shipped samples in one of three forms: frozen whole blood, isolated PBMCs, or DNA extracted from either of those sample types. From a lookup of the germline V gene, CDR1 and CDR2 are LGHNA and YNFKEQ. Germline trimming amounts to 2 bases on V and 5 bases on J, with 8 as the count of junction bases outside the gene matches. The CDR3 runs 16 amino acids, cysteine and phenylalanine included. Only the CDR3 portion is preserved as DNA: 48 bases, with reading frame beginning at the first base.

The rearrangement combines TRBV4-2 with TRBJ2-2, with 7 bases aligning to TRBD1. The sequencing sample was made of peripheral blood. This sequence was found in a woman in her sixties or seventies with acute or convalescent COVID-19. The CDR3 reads CASSQRQGPSTGELFF. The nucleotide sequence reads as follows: TGTGCCAGCAGCCAACGACAGGGACCCTCGACCGGGGAGCTGTTTTTT.